This T cell receptor beta chain was retrieved from a study of Tregs in tolerant kidney transplant recipients. The CDR3 contains 18 residues. Per the germline V gene, CDR1 is SNHLY and CDR2 is FYNNEI. The trim removed 4 bases at V and 6 bases at J, leaving 13 bases unmatched. Concerning this clone itself: Antigen specificity is unknown.

Overall study findings and caveats: Validation in larger populations is needed because few patients were studied.

Sequencing was performed with immunoSEQ multiplex PCR; in TCRdb, only in-frame clones are kept and a portion is missing. The sample contains 85,000 to 90,000 clones, 90% to 95% of which appear only once. Unstimulated regulatory T cells (CD4+CD25+CD127-), CD4+CD25- non-regulatory cells, CD4 and CD8 cells were FACS-sorted from thawed PBMCs. The sample taken for sequencing was CD8+ T cells from blood. The receptor's source is a human donor in good health. The chain has TRBV2 and TRBJ1-5; 12 bases are shared with TRBD1. DNA for the CDR3: TGTGCCAGCAGTGGGAGGGACAGGGGGCCCTTCGTTGGTCAGCCCCAGCATTTT. Its translation is CASSGRDRGPFVGQPQHF. Variable domain in full (rest from reference TRBV2 and TRBJ1-5): EPEVTQTPSHQVTQMGQEVILRCVPISNHLYFYWYRQILGQKVEFLVSFYNNEISEKSEIFDDQFSVERPDGSNFTLKIRSTKLEDSAMYFCASSGRDRGPFVGQPQHFGDGTRLSIL.